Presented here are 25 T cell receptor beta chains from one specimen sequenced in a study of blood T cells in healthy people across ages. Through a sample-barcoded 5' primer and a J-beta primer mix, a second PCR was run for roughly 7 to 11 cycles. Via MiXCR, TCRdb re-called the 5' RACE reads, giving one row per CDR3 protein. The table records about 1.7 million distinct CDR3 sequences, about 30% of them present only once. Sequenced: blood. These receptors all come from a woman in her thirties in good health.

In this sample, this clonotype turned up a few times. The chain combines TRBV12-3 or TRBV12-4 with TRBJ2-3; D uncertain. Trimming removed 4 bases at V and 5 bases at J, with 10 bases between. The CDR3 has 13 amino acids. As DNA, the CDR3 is TGTGCCAGCAGTTCCGACAATAGAGATACGCAGTATTTT. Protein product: CASSSDNRDTQYF.

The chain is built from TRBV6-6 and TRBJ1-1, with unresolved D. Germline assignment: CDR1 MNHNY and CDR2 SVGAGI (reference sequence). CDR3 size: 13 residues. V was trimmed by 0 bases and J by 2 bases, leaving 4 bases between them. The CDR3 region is CASSYSANTEAFF. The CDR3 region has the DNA TGTGCCAGCAGTTACTCTGCCAACACTGAAGCTTTCTTT.

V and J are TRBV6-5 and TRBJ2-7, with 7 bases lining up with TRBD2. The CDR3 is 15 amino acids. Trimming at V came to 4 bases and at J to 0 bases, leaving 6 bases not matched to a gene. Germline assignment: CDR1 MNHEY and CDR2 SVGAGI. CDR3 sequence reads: CASSSGGGISYEQYF. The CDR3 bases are TGTGCCAGCAGTTCGGGGGGAGGGATCTCCTACGAGCAGTACTTC.

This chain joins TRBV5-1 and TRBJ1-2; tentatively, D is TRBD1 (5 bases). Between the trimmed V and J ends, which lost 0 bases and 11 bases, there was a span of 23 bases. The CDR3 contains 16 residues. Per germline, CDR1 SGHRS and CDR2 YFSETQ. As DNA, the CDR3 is TGCGCCAGCAGCTTGGGATTGTATAGGGGCCGCTTTGGGTACACCTTC. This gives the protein CASSLGLYRGRFGYTF.

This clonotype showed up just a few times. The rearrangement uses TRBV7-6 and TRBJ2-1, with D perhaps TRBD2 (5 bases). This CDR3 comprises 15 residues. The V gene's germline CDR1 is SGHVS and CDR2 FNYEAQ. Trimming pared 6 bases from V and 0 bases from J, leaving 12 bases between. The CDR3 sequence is CASSPQAGSYNEQFF. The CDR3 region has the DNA TGTGCCAGCAGTCCCCAGGCGGGCTCCTACAATGAGCAGTTCTTC. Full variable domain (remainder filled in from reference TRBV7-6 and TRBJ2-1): GAGVSQSPRYKVTKRGQDVALRCDPISGHVSLYWYRQALGQGPEFLTYFNYEAQQDKSGLPNDRFSAERPEGSISTLTIQRTEQRDSAMYRCASSPQAGSYNEQFFGPGTRLTVL.

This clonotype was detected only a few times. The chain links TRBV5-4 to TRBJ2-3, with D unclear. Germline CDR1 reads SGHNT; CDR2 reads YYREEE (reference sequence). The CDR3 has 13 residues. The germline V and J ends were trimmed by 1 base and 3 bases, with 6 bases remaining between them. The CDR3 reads CASSLIETDTQYF. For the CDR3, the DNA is TGTGCCAGCAGCTTGATTGAGACAGATACGCAGTATTTT.

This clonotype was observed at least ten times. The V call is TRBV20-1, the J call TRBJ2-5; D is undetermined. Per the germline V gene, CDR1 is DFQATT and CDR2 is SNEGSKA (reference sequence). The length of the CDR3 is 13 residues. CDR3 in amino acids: CAFTNSLEETQYF. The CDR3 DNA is TGCGCATTTACGAACTCCCTTGAGGAGACCCAGTACTTC.

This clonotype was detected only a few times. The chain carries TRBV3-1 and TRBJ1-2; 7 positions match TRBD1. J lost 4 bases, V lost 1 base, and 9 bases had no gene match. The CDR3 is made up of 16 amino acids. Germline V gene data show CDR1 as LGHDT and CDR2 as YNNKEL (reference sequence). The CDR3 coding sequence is TGTGCCAGCAGCCAAGGGACTGTGGGACAGATCTATGGCTACACCTTC. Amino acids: CASSQGTVGQIYGYTF.

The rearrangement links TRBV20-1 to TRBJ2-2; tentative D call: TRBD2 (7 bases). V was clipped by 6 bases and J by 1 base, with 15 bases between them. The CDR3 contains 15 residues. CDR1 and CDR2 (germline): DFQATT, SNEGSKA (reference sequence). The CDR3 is CSAHGGGGNTGELFF. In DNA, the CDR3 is TGCAGTGCCCATGGGGGCGGGGGGAACACCGGGGAGCTGTTTTTT.

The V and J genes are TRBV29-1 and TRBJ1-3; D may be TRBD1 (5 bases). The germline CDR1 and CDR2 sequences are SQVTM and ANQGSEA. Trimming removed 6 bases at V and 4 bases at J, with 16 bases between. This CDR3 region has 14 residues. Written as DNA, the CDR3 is TGCAGCGTGGAGGGACTATGGGGCGGAAACACCATATATTTT. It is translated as CSVEGLWGGNTIYF.

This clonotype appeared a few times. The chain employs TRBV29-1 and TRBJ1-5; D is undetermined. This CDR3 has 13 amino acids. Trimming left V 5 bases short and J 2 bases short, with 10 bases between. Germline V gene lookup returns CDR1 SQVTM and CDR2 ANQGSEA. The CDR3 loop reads CSVFVTGNQPQHF. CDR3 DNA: TGCAGCGTTTTTGTCACGGGCAATCAGCCCCAGCATTTT.

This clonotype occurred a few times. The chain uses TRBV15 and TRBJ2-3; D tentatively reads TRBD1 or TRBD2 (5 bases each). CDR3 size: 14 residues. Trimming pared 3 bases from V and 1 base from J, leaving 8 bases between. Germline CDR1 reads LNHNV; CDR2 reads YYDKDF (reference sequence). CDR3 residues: CATSRRGRTDTQYF. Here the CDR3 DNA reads TGTGCCACCAGCAGGAGGGGCCGCACAGATACGCAGTATTTT.

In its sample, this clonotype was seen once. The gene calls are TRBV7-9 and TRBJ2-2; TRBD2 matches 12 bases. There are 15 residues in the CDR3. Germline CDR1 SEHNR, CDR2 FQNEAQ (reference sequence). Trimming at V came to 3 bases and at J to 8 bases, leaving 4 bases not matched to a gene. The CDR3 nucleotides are TGTGCCAGCAGCTTGACTAGCGGGGGAATAGGGGAGCTGTTTTTT. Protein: CASSLTSGGIGELFF.

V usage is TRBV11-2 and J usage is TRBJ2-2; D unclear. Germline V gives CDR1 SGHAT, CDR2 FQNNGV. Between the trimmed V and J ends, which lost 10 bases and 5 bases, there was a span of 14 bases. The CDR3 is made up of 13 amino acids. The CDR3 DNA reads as TGTGCCAAAGGGCCAGGTGTTACCGGGGAGCTGTTTTTT. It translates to CAKGPGVTGELFF.

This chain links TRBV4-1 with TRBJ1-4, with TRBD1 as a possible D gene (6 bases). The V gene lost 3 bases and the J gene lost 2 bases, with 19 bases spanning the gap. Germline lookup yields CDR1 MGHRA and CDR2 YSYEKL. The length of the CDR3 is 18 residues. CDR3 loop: CASSHRVTGTPTNEKLFF. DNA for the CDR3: TGCGCCAGCAGCCACAGAGTGACCGGGACACCGACTAATGAAAAACTGTTTTTT.

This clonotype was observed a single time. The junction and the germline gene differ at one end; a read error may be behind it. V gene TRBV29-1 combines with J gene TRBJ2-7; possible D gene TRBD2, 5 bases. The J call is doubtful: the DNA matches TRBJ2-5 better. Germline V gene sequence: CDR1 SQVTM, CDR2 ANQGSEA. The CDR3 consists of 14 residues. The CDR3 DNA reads TGCAACGTTGAAGATTTCGGGGTAACAGAGACCCAGTACTTC. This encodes CNVEDFGVTETQYF.

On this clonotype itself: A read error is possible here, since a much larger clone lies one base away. The CDR3 DNA follows: TGTGCCGGCAGTTTAAATGGGGCCTACGAGCAGTACTTC. Translation gives CAGSLNGAYEQYF. V is TRBV12-3 or TRBV12-4 and J is TRBJ2-4; D unresolved. The end of the DNA aligns better with TRBJ2-7, so the J call may be wrong. The CDR3 has 13 residues.

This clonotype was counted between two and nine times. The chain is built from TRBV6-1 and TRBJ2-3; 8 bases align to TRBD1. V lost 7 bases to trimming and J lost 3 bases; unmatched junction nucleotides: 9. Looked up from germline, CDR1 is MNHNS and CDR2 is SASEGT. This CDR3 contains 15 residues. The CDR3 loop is CASTSVWDRTDTQYF. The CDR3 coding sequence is TGTGCCAGCACCTCCGTATGGGACAGGACAGATACGCAGTATTTT.

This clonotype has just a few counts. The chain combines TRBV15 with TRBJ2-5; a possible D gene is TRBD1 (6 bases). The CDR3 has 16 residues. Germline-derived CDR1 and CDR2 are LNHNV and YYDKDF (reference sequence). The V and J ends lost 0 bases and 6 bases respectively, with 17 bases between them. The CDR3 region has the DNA TGTGCCACCAGCAGAGATGAACAGGGAATCGGGAAGACCCAGTACTTC. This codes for CATSRDEQGIGKTQYF.

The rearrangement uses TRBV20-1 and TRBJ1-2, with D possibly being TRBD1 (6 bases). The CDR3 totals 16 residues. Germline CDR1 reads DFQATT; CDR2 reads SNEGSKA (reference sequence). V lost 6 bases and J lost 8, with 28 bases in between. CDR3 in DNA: TGCAGTGCCCGACACTTTTCGGGACAAGATTTGGCAGGCTACACCTTC. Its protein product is CSARHFSGQDLAGYTF.

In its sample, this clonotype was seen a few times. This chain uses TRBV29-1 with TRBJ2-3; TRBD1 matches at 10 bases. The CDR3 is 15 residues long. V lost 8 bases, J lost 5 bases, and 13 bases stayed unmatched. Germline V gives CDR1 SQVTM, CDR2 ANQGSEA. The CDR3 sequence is CSTTSTDRGRDTQYF. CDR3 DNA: TGCAGCACTACCTCCACTGACAGGGGGCGAGATACGCAGTATTTT.

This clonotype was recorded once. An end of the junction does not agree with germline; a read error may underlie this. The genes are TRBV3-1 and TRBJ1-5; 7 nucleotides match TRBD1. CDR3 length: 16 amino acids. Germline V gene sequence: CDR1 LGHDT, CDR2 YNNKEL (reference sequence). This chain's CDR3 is CAGSPTGTAGGGPQHF. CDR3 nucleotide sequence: TGTGCCGGCAGCCCAACCGGGACAGCCGGCGGAGGGCCCCAGCATTTT.

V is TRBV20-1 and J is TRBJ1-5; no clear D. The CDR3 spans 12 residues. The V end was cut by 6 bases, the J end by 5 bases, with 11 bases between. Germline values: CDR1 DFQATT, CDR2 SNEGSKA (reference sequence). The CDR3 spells CSAVAAHQPQHF. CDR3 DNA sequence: TGCAGTGCCGTAGCGGCTCATCAGCCCCAGCATTTT.

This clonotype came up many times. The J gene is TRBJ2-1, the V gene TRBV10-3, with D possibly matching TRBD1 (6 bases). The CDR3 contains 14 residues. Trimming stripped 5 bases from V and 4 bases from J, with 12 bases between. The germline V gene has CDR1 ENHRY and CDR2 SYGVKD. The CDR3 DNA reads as TGTGCCATCAGTAGTCCCGGACAGTACAATGAGCAGTTCTTC. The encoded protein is CAISSPGQYNEQFF.

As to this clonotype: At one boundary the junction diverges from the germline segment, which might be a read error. CDR3 DNA: TGTGCCAGCAGCGCCGCACTAGCGGGGGGAACAGGTACGCAGTATTTT. As protein: CASSAALAGGTGTQYF. V usage is TRBV2 and J usage is TRBJ2-3; 12 bases align to TRBD2. CDR1 is SNHLY and CDR2 is FYNNEI in the germline V gene. This CDR3 comprises 16 residues.